One and the same sample provided the 27 T cell receptor beta chains below, sequenced in a study of tumor and adjacent non-tumor tissue in lung cancer. The library came from three nested PCR rounds adapted from ARM-PCR protocols. TCRdb re-derived calls from the multiplex PCR reads in MiXCR, one entry per CDR3 protein. The table lists 65,000 to 90,000 distinct CDR3 sequences, about two thirds of them singletons, with roughly an eighth in the top ten. RNA was extracted from bulk tissue without any cell sorting. Sequenced input: lung tumor tissue. These receptors originate from a woman aged 70-85 years with non-small cell lung cancer.

Note on this clonotype: A junction end diverges from the germline sequence, so it may reflect a read error. The gene calls are TRBV12-3 or TRBV12-4 and TRBJ2-1; a possible D gene is TRBD2 (5 bases). The CDR3 sequence is 16 residues long. CDR3 sequence: CASTLGGSVSRHEQFF. The CDR3 nucleotides read TGTGCCAGCACTTTAGGCGGTAGCGTGAGCAGGCATGAGCAGTTCTTC.

This clonotype showed up just a few times. Just one base apart from a much larger clone, this may be a read error. CDR3 DNA: TGTGCTAGTGGGGTCTCGGACATCGTACAGTTCTTC. It is translated as CASGVSDIVQFF. The rearrangement links TRBV12-5 to TRBJ2-1, with D possibly TRBD1 on 5 matching bases. V was clipped by 6 bases and J by 13 bases, with 16 bases between them. Germline CDR1 reads LGHNT; CDR2 reads FRNRAP. CDR3 size: 12 residues. The full variable domain, completed using reference TRBV12-5 and TRBJ2-1, is DARVTQTPRHKVTEMGQEVTMRCQPILGHNTVFWYRQTMMQGLELLAYFRNRAPLDDSGMPKDRFSAEMPDATLATLKIQPSEPRDSAVYFCASGVSDIVQFFGPGTRLTVL.

A remark on this clonotype: A much more abundant neighbour one base away suggests this may be a read error. CDR3 loop: CAGERTGTVNIGELFF. As DNA, the CDR3 is TGTGCCGGCGAAAGAACCGGGACGGTGAACATCGGGGAGCTGTTTTTT. J is TRBJ2-2 and V is TRBV7-8, with D perhaps TRBD1 or TRBD2 (5 bases each). Per germline, CDR1 SGHVS and CDR2 FQNEAQ. This CDR3 has 16 residues.

Note on this clonotype: The missing conserved phenylalanine or tryptophan at the end of this CDR3 makes a read error likely. The chain employs TRBV5-5 and TRBJ2-1; possibly TRBD2 for D (5 bases). In germline, CDR1 is SGHKS, CDR2 YYEKEE (reference sequence). The CDR3 covers 16 residues. The V gene lost 0 bases and the J gene lost 3 bases, with 13 bases spanning the gap. The CDR3 DNA reads TGTGCCAGCAGCTTGGCTACTAGTCTCCTCTACAATGAGCAGTTCCTC. It yields the protein CASSLATSLLYNEQFL.

A word on this clonotype: This may be a read error: a much more frequent sequence differs by one nucleotide. This rearrangement joins TRBV13 to TRBJ1-3; possibly TRBD1 for D (6 bases). The length of the CDR3 is 13 residues. Per the germline V gene, CDR1 is PRHDT and CDR2 is FYEKMQ (reference sequence). CDR3 DNA: TGTGCCGGCAGAATGGACAGAGGAAACACCATATATTTT. Encoded protein: CAGRMDRGNTIYF.

Details on this clonotype: A junction end diverges from the germline sequence, so it may reflect a read error. The chain carries TRBV5-1 and TRBJ2-1, with 10 positions matching TRBD1. The CDR3 spans 14 residues. Germline loops: CDR1 SGHRS, CDR2 YFSETQ. DNA for the CDR3: TGCACCAGCAGTCCCGGGACAGGGGAATGGGAGCAGTTTTTC. It is translated as CTSSPGTGEWEQFF.

On this clonotype itself: The conserved phenylalanine or tryptophan normally closing the CDR3 is absent here, so this likely arose from a read error. The V and J genes are TRBV29-1 and TRBJ2-3; 8 bases are a match to TRBD1. This CDR3 is built from 16 residues. Germline CDR1 reads SQVTM; CDR2 reads ANQGSEA. The DNA of the CDR3 is TGTAGCGTTGAAGACGCCGGGACAGGCCCCCCAGATACGCAGTATCTT. It encodes CSVEDAGTGPPDTQYL.

This clonotype has a count of ten or more. The chain uses TRBV30 and TRBJ2-1; D possibly corresponds to TRBD2 (6 bases). This CDR3 is built from 12 residues. V lost 5 bases to trimming and J lost 7 bases, with 12 bases between them. Germline V CDR1 and CDR2: GTSNPN, SVGIG (reference sequence). This CDR3 reads CAWALGLNEQFF. The CDR3 region has the DNA TGTGCCTGGGCATTGGGACTTAATGAGCAGTTCTTC. The entire variable domain, with the rest obtained from reference TRBV30 and TRBJ2-1, is as follows: SQTIHQWPATLVQPVGSPLSLECTVEGTSNPNLYWYRQAAGRGLQLLFYSVGIGQISSEVPQNLSASRPQDRQFILSSKKLLLSDSGFYLCAWALGLNEQFFGPGTRLTVL.

As regards this clonotype: An end of the junction does not agree with germline; a read error may underlie this. The rearrangement links TRBV20-1 to TRBJ2-3, with 7 positions matching TRBD1. The CDR3 consists of 17 residues. The germline gives CDR1 DFQATT, CDR2 SNEGSKA (reference sequence). As DNA, the CDR3 is TGCAGTACTAGGCAAGAGAGGGACAGAGGGACCACAGATACGCAGTATTTT. This encodes CSTRQERDRGTTDTQYF.

This clonotype was picked up one time. The junction departs from germline at one end; a sequencing error may be responsible. V usage is TRBV6-6 and J usage is TRBJ2-5, with D uncertain. Germline V CDR1 and CDR2: MNHNY, SVGAGI (reference sequence). The CDR3 is made up of 16 amino acids. The CDR3 DNA reads as TGTGCCAGCAATTACCAAGGCATCTCGGATCAGGAGACCCAGTACTTC. Translated, it gives CASNYQGISDQETQYF.

With regard to this clonotype: A junction boundary mismatches the germline segment, possibly from a read error. V gene TRBV11-3 combines with J gene TRBJ2-1, with a possible D match to TRBD2 (5 bases). The CDR3 covers 15 residues. Germline loops: CDR1 SGHNT, CDR2 YENEEA. This chain's CDR3 is CASSRTGSLYNERFF. Here the CDR3 DNA reads TGTGCCAGCAGCCGGACTGGGTCGTTATACAATGAGCGGTTCTTC.

This clonotype came up once. The V and J genes are TRBV23-1 and TRBJ2-2; weak D call: TRBD2 (6 bases). TRBV23-1 is identified as an open reading frame with a role that is uncertain. This CDR3 spans 16 amino acids. Trimming left V 3 bases short and J 5 bases short, with 16 bases between. The CDR3 loop reads CASSHSGCPRTGELFF. Here the CDR3 DNA reads TGCGCCAGCAGTCATAGCGGATGTCCCCGGACCGGGGAGCTGTTTTTT.

V usage is TRBV20-1 and J usage is TRBJ1-6; weak D call: TRBD1 (6 bases). The CDR3 runs 14 residues. The germline CDR1 and CDR2 sequences are DFQATT and SNEGSKA (reference sequence). V was shortened by 8 bases and J by 7 bases, with 18 bases between the two germline ends. CDR3 region: CSPIKKGGNSPLHF. CDR3 in DNA: TGCAGTCCTATAAAAAAAGGGGGAAATTCACCCCTCCACTTT.

This clonotype was counted ten times or more. This sequence joins TRBV5-1 and TRBJ2-1, with D uncertain. Germline CDR1 is SGHRS and CDR2 is YFSETQ. V was pared by 4 bases and J by 8 bases, with 13 bases between. The length of the CDR3 is 13 residues. CDR3 amino acids: CASSIDLEDEQFF. CDR3 bases: TGCGCCAGCAGCATTGACCTAGAAGATGAGCAGTTCTTC.

In this sample, this clonotype turned up many times. The chain links TRBV6-1 to TRBJ2-7, with D unclear. This CDR3 has 15 residues. V shed 0 bases and J shed 11 bases, with 20 bases lying between them. CDR1 is MNHNS, CDR2 SASEGT, per germline. CDR3 nucleotide sequence: TGTGCCAGCAGTGAAGCACCCCAGGAAGGGTCTTTAGAGTACTTC. Residues: CASSEAPQEGSLEYF.

With regard to this clonotype: Lacking the conserved final phenylalanine or tryptophan, this CDR3 likely reflects a read error. V and J are TRBV12-3 or TRBV12-4 and TRBJ1-2; D is unresolved. The CDR3 contains 15 residues. The V gene lost 6 bases and the J gene lost 8 bases, with 22 bases spanning the gap. The DNA of the CDR3 is TGTGCCAGCAGCCTTGTAAACCCAGCCGGAAGAGGCTACACCTCC. Translating gives CASSLVNPAGRGYTS.

J is TRBJ2-7 and V is TRBV10-3, with D possibly being TRBD2 (5 bases). CDR3 size: 16 residues. The V gene lost 6 bases and the J gene lost 0 bases, with 18 bases spanning the gap. Germline CDR1 ENHRY, CDR2 SYGVKD. The CDR3 here is CAIRASWESISYEQYF. The CDR3 DNA sequence: TGTGCCATCAGGGCAAGCTGGGAGAGTATCTCCTACGAGCAGTACTTC.

This clonotype has only a few counts. This chain joins TRBV6-2 or TRBV6-3 and TRBJ2-7; 10 nucleotides match TRBD2. Trimming removed 4 bases from V and 5 bases from J; junction bases left unmatched: 8. Per the germline V gene, CDR1 is MNHEY and CDR2 is SVGEGT. The CDR3 spans 15 residues. CDR3 DNA sequence: TGTGCCAGCAGTTTTCTAGCGGGAGAGGGTCACGAGCAGTACTTC. Amino acids: CASSFLAGEGHEQYF.

On this clonotype itself: An end of the junction differs from the germline gene, which may be a read error. The rearrangement links TRBV6-6 to TRBJ2-1; TRBD2 aligns across 13 bases. This CDR3 is built from 15 residues. Germline assignment: CDR1 MNHNY and CDR2 SVGAGI (reference sequence). CDR3 region: CASWGLAGIYNEQFF. Written as DNA, the CDR3 is TGTGCCAGCTGGGGACTAGCGGGAATCTACAATGAGCAATTCTTC.

This clonotype was counted at least ten times. The J gene is TRBJ2-5, the V gene TRBV13, with D possibly TRBD1 on 6 matching bases. The CDR3 runs to 15 residues. The V gene lost 2 bases and the J gene lost 5 bases, with 15 bases spanning the gap. Germline CDR1 is PRHDT and CDR2 is FYEKMQ (reference sequence). The CDR3 reads CASSLRQGRRETQYF. The CDR3 DNA sequence: TGTGCCAGCAGCTTACGGCAGGGGCGCCGGGAGACCCAGTACTTC.

This clonotype was seen ten or more times. V usage is TRBV10-3 and J usage is TRBJ2-1, with TRBD1 as a possible D gene (6 bases). Trimming left V 2 bases short and J 2 bases short, with 13 bases between. The CDR3 contains 16 residues. Germline-derived CDR1 and CDR2 are ENHRY and SYGVKD. CDR3 coding DNA: TGTGCCATCAGTGAGAAGGCAGGGGAAACCTACAATGAGCAGTTCTTC. Translating it yields CAISEKAGETYNEQFF.

This rearrangement joins TRBV30 to TRBJ1-1; a weak D match, TRBD1 (6 bases). Between the trimmed V and J ends, which lost 0 bases and 4 bases, there was a span of 12 bases. CDR3 size: 14 residues. Per germline, CDR1 GTSNPN and CDR2 SVGIG (reference sequence). CDR3 protein: CAWSVHRAGTEAFF. The DNA for the CDR3 is TGTGCCTGGAGTGTACACAGGGCGGGCACTGAAGCTTTCTTT.

As for this clonotype: At one boundary the junction diverges from the germline segment, which might be a read error. The chain recombines TRBV10-1 with TRBJ2-1; 9 positions agree with TRBD2. Germline CDR1 is WNHNN and CDR2 is SYGVQD (reference sequence). The CDR3 runs 13 residues. Here the CDR3 reads CASSEAGGNEQFF. CDR3 nucleotides: TGCGCCAGCAGTGAGGCGGGGGGGAATGAGCAATTCTTC.

This sequence joins TRBV6-4 and TRBJ2-3; 12 bases align to TRBD2. This CDR3 is 15 amino acids long. From germline, CDR1 is MRHNA and CDR2 SNTAGT. Unmatched junction bases numbered 3, after V lost 5 bases and J lost 3 bases. The DNA for the CDR3 is TGTGCCAGCAGTCCCGGGACTAGCGGGACAGATACGCAGTATTTT. It translates to CASSPGTSGTDTQYF.

V gene TRBV4-2 combines with J gene TRBJ2-7; possible D gene TRBD2, 7 bases. Germline V gene data show CDR1 as LGHNA and CDR2 as YNFKEQ. CDR3 size: 15 residues. V lost 8 bases, J lost 2 bases, and 19 bases lay in between. CDR3 protein: CASQEVGGATYEQYF. The CDR3 region has the DNA TGTGCCAGCCAAGAGGTAGGGGGGGCAACCTACGAGCAGTACTTC.

Concerning this clonotype: A much bigger clone sits one base away, suggesting this may be a read error. J is TRBJ2-1 and V is TRBV5-1, with TRBD1 as a possible D gene (6 bases). The V gene's germline CDR1 is SGHRS and CDR2 YFSETQ. The CDR3 runs to 12 residues. The CDR3, as DNA: TGCGCCAGCAGCTTAGACTACAGGGAGCGGTTCTTC. This encodes CASSLDYRERFF.

With respect to this clonotype: A read error is possible here, since a much larger clone lies one base away. The CDR3 end shows no conserved phenylalanine or tryptophan, and so a read error is likely. The V and J genes are TRBV20-1 and TRBJ1-5; no reliable D call. Germline CDR1 and CDR2: DFQATT and SNEGSKA (reference sequence). Deletions cut 0 bases from V and 3 bases from J, with 21 bases between. The CDR3 is 18 amino acids. The CDR3 DNA reads as TGCAGTGCTAGAGATCGGACCTTATCGCAGTTGTACAATCAGCCCCAGCATTCT. This translates into CSARDRTLSQLYNQPQHS.